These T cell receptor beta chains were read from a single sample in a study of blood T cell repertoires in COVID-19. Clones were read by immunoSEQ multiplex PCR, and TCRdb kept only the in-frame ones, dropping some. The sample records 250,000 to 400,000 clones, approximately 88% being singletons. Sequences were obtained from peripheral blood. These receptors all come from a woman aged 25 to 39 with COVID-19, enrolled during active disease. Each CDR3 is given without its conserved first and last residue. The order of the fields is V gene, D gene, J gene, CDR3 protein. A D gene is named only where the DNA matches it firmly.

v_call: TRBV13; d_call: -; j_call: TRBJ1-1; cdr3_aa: ASSLDYGEAF
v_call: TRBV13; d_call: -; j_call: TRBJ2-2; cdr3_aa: ASSPTVTGELF
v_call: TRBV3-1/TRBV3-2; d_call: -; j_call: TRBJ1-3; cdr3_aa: ASRGKQHSGNTIY
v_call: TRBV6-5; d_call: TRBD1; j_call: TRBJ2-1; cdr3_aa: ASSPPGQASRQF
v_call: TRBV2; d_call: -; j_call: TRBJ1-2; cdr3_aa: ASSNEKGYT
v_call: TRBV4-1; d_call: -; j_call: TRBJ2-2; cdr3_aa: ASSQEGGNTGELF
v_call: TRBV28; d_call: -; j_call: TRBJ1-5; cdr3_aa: ASSPQGGGNQPQH
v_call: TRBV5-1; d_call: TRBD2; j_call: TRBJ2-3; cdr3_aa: ASSPVSGGNYLVNTDTQY
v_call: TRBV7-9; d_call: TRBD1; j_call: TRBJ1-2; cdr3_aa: ASSPRQGQKNYGYT
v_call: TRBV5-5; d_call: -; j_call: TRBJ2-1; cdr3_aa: ASSLAPTAEIEQF
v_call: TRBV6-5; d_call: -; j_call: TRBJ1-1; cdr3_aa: ASSPPGYRAPEAF
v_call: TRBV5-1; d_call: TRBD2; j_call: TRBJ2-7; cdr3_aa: ASSPGGRNDEQY
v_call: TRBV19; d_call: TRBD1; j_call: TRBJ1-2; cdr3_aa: ATSDRGLFGLSWDYGYT
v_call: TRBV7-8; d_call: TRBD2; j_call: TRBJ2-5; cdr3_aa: ASSLVAAGQETQY
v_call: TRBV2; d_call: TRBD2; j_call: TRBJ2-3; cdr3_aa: ASRRTSGNTDTQY
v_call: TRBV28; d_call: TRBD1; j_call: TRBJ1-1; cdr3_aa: ASGSGQLNTEAF
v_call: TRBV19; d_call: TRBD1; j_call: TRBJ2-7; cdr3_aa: ASTTGVAGEQY
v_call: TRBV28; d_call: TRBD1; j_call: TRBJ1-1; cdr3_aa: ASSPGTAQNTEAF
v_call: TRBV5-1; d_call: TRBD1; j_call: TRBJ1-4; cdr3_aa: ASSSNRDRGEKLF
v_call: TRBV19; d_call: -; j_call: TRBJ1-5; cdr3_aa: ASSIQGTGQPQH
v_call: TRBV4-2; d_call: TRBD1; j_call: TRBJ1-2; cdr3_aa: ASSPRDRDFYGYT
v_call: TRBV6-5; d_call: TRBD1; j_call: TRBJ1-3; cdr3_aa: ASSSQGNPGNTIY
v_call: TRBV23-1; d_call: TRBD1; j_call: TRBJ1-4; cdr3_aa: ASSPRDRENGEKLF
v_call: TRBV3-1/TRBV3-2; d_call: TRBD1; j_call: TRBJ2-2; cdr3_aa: ASSLRTGANTGELF
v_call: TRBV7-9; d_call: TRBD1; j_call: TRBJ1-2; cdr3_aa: ASSHDRGRSYGYT
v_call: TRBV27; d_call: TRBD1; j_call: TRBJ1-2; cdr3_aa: ASSPLAGQGVGYGYT
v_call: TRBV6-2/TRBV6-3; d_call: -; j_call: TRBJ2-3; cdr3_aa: ASSYLLAVPDTQY
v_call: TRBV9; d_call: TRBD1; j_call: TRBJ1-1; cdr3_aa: ASSAGWDRPNTEAF
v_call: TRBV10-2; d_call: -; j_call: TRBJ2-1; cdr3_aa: ASLSTGREQF
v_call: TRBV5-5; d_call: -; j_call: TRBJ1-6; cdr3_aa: ASSGQIQGSPLH
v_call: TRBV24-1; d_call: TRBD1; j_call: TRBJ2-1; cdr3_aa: ATSDPGTEPPEQF
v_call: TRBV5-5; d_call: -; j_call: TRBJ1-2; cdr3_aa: ASSLGTEGYT
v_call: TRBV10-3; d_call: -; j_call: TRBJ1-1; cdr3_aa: AITRGSGSEVTEAF
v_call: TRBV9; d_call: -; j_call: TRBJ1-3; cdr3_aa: ASSSRVGGNGNTIY
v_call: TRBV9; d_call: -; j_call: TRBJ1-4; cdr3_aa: ASSVAPGSDEKLF
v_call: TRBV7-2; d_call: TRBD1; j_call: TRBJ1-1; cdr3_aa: ASSFQDRINTEAF
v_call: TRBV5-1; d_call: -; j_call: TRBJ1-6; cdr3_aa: ASSLGPGDLSPLH
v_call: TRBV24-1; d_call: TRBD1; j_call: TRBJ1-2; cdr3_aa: ATSDSGQGYGYT
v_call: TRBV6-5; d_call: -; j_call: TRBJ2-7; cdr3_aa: ASVGTPSYEQY
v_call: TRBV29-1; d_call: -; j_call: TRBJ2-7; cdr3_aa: SVGPYGAYEQY
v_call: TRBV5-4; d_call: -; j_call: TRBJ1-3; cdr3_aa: ASSLQQPPQPNTIY
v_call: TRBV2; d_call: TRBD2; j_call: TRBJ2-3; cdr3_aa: ASSVRTSGGAEGTDTQY